Listed below are T cell receptor beta chains from one sample, sequenced in a study of shared clonotypes between healthy human individuals. The data were produced by immunoSEQ multiplex PCR, yet TCRdb's version contains in-frame clones alone and is incomplete. The sample records some 1.5 million clones, around 97% being singletons. The sample taken for sequencing was naive CD4+ T cells sorted from blood. These receptors originate from a man aged 25-45 years in good health. Both conserved end residues are part of each CDR3. A D gene is named only where the DNA matches it firmly. The size entry is marked missing in some rows and otherwise reads once, few, many or a size class.

15 | TRBJ2-7 | once | . | TRBV27 | CASSLQLTIRGEQYF | TGTGCCAGCAGTTTACAGCTGACCATACGGGGCGAGCAGTACTTC
14 | TRBJ1-2 | . | TRBD1 | TRBV5-6 | CASSSKTGKLDYTF | TGTGCCAGCAGCTCCAAGACAGGGAAACTTGACTACACCTTC
14 | TRBJ2-7 | . | . | TRBV7-3 | CASSLFPGMYEQYF | TGTGCCAGCAGCTTATTCCCCGGGATGTACGAGCAGTACTTC
15 | TRBJ1-5 | once | . | TRBV5-4 | CASSARVGSDQPQHF | TGTGCCAGCAGCGCCCGAGTGGGTAGCGATCAGCCCCAGCATTTT
12 | TRBJ1-4 | . | . | TRBV6-5 | CASSYSGEKLFF | TGTGCCAGCAGTTACTCTGGGGAAAAACTGTTTTTT
17 | TRBJ2-2 | . | . | TRBV4-2 | CASSQGGVPGNTGELFF | TGTGCCAGCAGCCAGGGCGGGGTACCGGGCAACACCGGGGAGCTGTTTTTT
17 | TRBJ2-2 | . | TRBD2 | TRBV18 | CASSPPLAGGGTGELFF | TGTGCCAGCTCACCACCCCTAGCGGGAGGCGGTACCGGGGAGCTGTTTTTT
14 | TRBJ2-7 | . | . | TRBV5-5 | CASSQLSGVSEQYF | TGTGCCAGCAGCCAGTTGAGTGGGGTCAGCGAGCAGTACTTC
13 | TRBJ2-3 | . | . | TRBV29-1 | CSFQPLSTDTQYF | TGCAGCTTCCAGCCCCTTAGTACAGATACGCAGTATTTT
15 | TRBJ1-1 | . | . | TRBV9 | CASSRREDRNTEAFF | TGTGCCAGCAGCCGTAGGGAGGACAGGAACACTGAAGCTTTCTTT
16 | TRBJ1-2 | . | TRBD1 | TRBV28 | CASSFTPRGLHYGYTF | TGTGCCAGCAGTTTCACTCCCAGGGGGCTGCACTATGGCTACACCTTC
16 | TRBJ1-2 | once | . | TRBV5-1 | CASSPLNTGGGNGYTF | TGCGCCAGCAGCCCCTTAAACACGGGAGGAGGTAATGGCTACACCTTC
13 | TRBJ2-7 | . | . | TRBV29-1 | CSVASGDSYEQYF | TGCAGCGTCGCCTCCGGGGACTCCTACGAGCAGTACTTC
14 | TRBJ2-5 | . | . | TRBV18 | CASSPDIFQETQYF | TGTGCCAGCTCACCGGACATCTTCCAAGAGACCCAGTACTTC
16 | TRBJ2-4 | . | . | TRBV6-6 | CASSSNRDVGKNIQYF | TGTGCCAGCAGTTCTAACAGGGACGTGGGCAAAAACATTCAGTACTTC
12 | TRBJ2-3 | . | . | TRBV9 | CASSAGVDTQYF | TGTGCCAGCAGCGCGGGGGTAGATACGCAGTATTTT
14 | TRBJ1-4 | . | . | TRBV29-1 | CPDRRLEANEKLFF | TGCCCTGACAGGCGTCTTGAGGCTAATGAAAAACTGTTTTTT
13 | TRBJ2-1 | once | . | TRBV28 | CASSKSPQNEQFF | TGTGCCAGCAGCAAATCGCCCCAGAATGAGCAGTTCTTC
14 | TRBJ1-2 | . | . | TRBV6-5 | CASSYVPRLYGYTF | TGTGCCAGCAGTTACGTTCCCAGGCTCTATGGCTACACCTTC
11 | TRBJ2-7 | . | . | TRBV7-6 | CASSLGREQYF | TGTGCCAGCAGCTTAGGACGCGAGCAGTACTTC
14 | TRBJ2-7 | . | TRBD2 | TRBV18 | CASSGTSGSYEQYF | TGTGCCAGCTCCGGGACTAGCGGATCCTACGAGCAGTACTTC
15 | TRBJ2-2 | . | . | TRBV11-3 | CASSFQTANTGELFF | TGTGCCAGCAGCTTTCAGACAGCAAACACCGGGGAGCTGTTTTTT
13 | TRBJ1-2 | once | . | TRBV5-1 | CASSPGAMYGYTF | TGCGCCAGCAGTCCAGGGGCTATGTATGGCTACACCTTC
12 | TRBJ2-7 | . | . | TRBV7-2 | CASSLDRSGQYF | TGTGCCAGCAGCTTAGACAGATCAGGGCAGTACTTC
16 | TRBJ2-3 | . | . | TRBV9 | CASSPRSHTSTDTQYF | TGTGCCAGCAGCCCCCGGAGCCACACTAGCACAGATACGCAGTATTTT